Presented here are 24 T cell receptor beta chains from one specimen sequenced in a study of neoadjuvant anti-PD-1 for oral cavity cancer. Libraries were prepared by immunoSEQ multiplex PCR; TCRdb keeps only in-frame clonotypes and omits some of them. The data contain around 62,000 clones, around four fifths of them singletons. The sequences come from PBMCs, collected before nivolumab (anti-PD-1) treatment. All receptors come from a person between 35 and 79 years old with oral cavity squamous cell carcinoma.

This chain links TRBV27 with TRBJ2-1, with a possible D match to TRBD1 (5 bases). With 4 bases removed from V and 7 bases from J, the gap between germline ends came to 8 bases. The CDR3 covers 12 residues. CDR1 is MNHEY, CDR2 SMNVEV, per germline (reference sequence). The chain's CDR3 is CASSSAGNEQFF. The CDR3 region has the DNA TGTGCCAGCAGTTCCGCAGGGAATGAGCAGTTCTTC.

V is TRBV25-1 and J is TRBJ1-4, with 8 bases lining up with TRBD1. The V gene's germline CDR1 is MGHDK and CDR2 SYGVNS. J gave up 8 bases and V 6 bases, and 5 bases lay outside the gene matches. The CDR3 runs to 13 residues. The CDR3 protein is CASSRQGTEKLFF. In DNA, the CDR3 is TGTGCCAGCAGCAGACAGGGGACAGAAAAACTGTTTTTT. Together with reference TRBV25-1 and TRBJ1-4, the CDR3 gives the full variable domain: EADIYQTPRYLVIGTGKKITLECSQTMGHDKMYWYQQDPGMELHLIHYSYGVNSTEKGDLSSESTVSRIRTEHFPLTLESARPSHTSQYLCASSRQGTEKLFFGSGTQLSVL.

V and J are TRBV7-8 and TRBJ2-3, with unresolved D. V lost 4 bases and J 2 bases, leaving 10 bases between the germline ends. This CDR3 is built from 14 residues. Per germline, CDR1 SGHVS and CDR2 FQNEAQ. The DNA of the CDR3 is TGTGCCAGCAGCTCTGGGTCCCCCACAGATACGCAGTATTTT. It yields the protein CASSSGSPTDTQYF.

The V and J genes are TRBV15 and TRBJ2-7, with 8 nucleotides matching TRBD2. The CDR3 covers 13 residues. CDR1 and CDR2 (germline): LNHNV, YYDKDF (reference sequence). The J segment lost 5 bases and the V segment lost 4 bases, leaving 4 bases of the junction unmatched. The CDR3 DNA reads TGTGCCACCAGCAACGCGGGAGGTAACGAGCAGTACTTC. This codes for CATSNAGGNEQYF.

This clone has just a few counts. The rearrangement uses TRBV4-2 and TRBJ1-4; 11 bases match TRBD1. This CDR3 is 19 amino acids long. The J segment lost 4 bases and the V segment lost 1 base, leaving 11 bases of the junction unmatched. In germline, CDR1 is LGHNA, CDR2 YNFKEQ. This CDR3 reads CASSQGGQGAVDFNEKLFF. The CDR3 bases are TGTGCCAGCAGCCAAGGTGGACAGGGGGCCGTAGATTTTAATGAAAAACTGTTTTTT.

V gene TRBV7-3 combines with J gene TRBJ2-5, with D possibly matching TRBD1 (5 bases). Germline assignment: CDR1 SGHTA and CDR2 FQGTGA. The CDR3 sequence is 14 residues long. Trimming pared 0 bases from V and 1 base from J, leaving 6 bases between. The DNA for the CDR3 is TGTGCCAGCAGCTTAACAGGGGCCCAAGAGACCCAGTACTTC. It yields the protein CASSLTGAQETQYF.

The CDR3 loop is CASSESYSNQPQHF. CDR3 bases: TGTGCCAGCAGTGAGAGTTATAGCAATCAGCCCCAGCATTTT. The chain carries TRBV6-1 and TRBJ1-5; no clear D. This CDR3 contains 14 residues. The V gene's germline CDR1 is MNHNS and CDR2 SASEGT. Trimming removed 3 bases from V and 0 bases from J, with 6 bases in between.

The chain joins TRBV11-1 to TRBJ2-7; perhaps TRBD2 as D (5 bases). In germline, CDR1 is SGHAT, CDR2 FQDESV (reference sequence). V lost 1 base, J lost 3 bases, and 10 bases lay in between. The CDR3 totals 14 residues. The CDR3 DNA sequence: TGTGCCAGCAGCTTAGGGACTTCAGACTACGAGCAGTACTTC. Its translation: CASSLGTSDYEQYF.

The rearrangement joins TRBV11-2 to TRBJ2-7; a weak D match, TRBD1 (6 bases). Trimming left V 4 bases short and J 0 bases short, with 13 bases between. The CDR3 consists of 15 residues. Per germline, CDR1 SGHAT and CDR2 FQNNGV. The CDR3 loop reads CASSSSTGASYEQYF. The CDR3 DNA reads as TGTGCCAGCAGCTCATCGACAGGAGCCTCCTACGAGCAGTACTTC.

The chain joins TRBV2 to TRBJ1-2; TRBD1 agrees at 10 bases. V lost 8 bases to trimming and J lost 8 bases; unmatched junction nucleotides: 5. The V gene's germline CDR1 is SNHLY and CDR2 FYNNEI. The CDR3 is 12 residues long. The DNA for the CDR3 is TGTGCCAGCCTTCCGGACAGGGGGGGCTACACCTTC. Translated: CASLPDRGGYTF.

This rearrangement joins TRBV29-1 to TRBJ2-3, with D possibly being TRBD2 (6 bases). Deletions cut 4 bases from V and 4 bases from J, with 24 bases between. The CDR3 runs to 17 residues. Germline CDR1 is SQVTM and CDR2 is ANQGSEA. CDR3 residues: CSVAGRVSSAWADTQYF. DNA for the CDR3: TGCAGCGTTGCGGGCAGGGTGTCTAGCGCGTGGGCAGATACGCAGTATTTT.

Comments on this clone: Other DNA sequences in the same sample also yield this CDR3. V is TRBV5-4 and J is TRBJ2-1; TRBD1 matches 10 bases. After removal of 2 bases from V and 6 bases from J, the junction contained 5 bases not matched to a gene. The germline gives CDR1 SGHNT, CDR2 YYREEE (reference sequence). The CDR3 totals 15 residues. CDR3 region: CASSFLDRGGNEQFF. CDR3 DNA sequence: TGTGCCAGCAGCTTCTTGGACAGGGGGGGCAATGAGCAGTTCTTC.

This rearrangement joins TRBV5-4 to TRBJ1-1, with 9 bases aligning to TRBD1. Germline assignment: CDR1 SGHNT and CDR2 YYREEE (reference sequence). V gave up 5 bases and J gave up 1 base; unmatched junction bases: 6. The CDR3 has 15 amino acids. The CDR3 sequence: CASRPGQGTNTEAFF. DNA for the CDR3: TGTGCCAGCAGACCCGGACAGGGGACGAACACTGAAGCTTTCTTT.

The genes are TRBV6-1 and TRBJ1-1; D gene uncertain. Trimming left V 4 bases short and J 6 bases short, with 12 bases between. From germline, CDR1 is MNHNS and CDR2 SASEGT. The CDR3 has 13 residues. The CDR3 nucleotides are TGTGCCAGCAGTGGCCCCACAGTAGCTGAAGCTTTCTTT. It translates to CASSGPTVAEAFF.

V and J are TRBV2 and TRBJ2-7; D is possibly TRBD2 (6 bases). The germline V and J ends were trimmed by 7 bases and 0 bases, with 13 bases remaining between them. Germline CDR1 and CDR2: SNHLY and FYNNEI. CDR3 size: 14 residues. The DNA of the CDR3 is TGTGCCAGCACCCCTCTCGGGAGCTCCTACGAGCAGTACTTC. This sequence encodes CASTPLGSSYEQYF.

The CDR3 loop is CASSTTGGNEQFF. For the CDR3, the DNA is TGTGCCAGCTCTACCACCGGGGGCAATGAGCAGTTCTTC. V usage is TRBV2 and J usage is TRBJ2-1, with D possibly TRBD2 on 6 matching bases. Germline lookup yields CDR1 SNHLY and CDR2 FYNNEI. The V end lost 8 bases, the J end lost 6 bases, and 14 bases lay between the germline ends. The CDR3 is 13 residues long.

V usage is TRBV5-1 and J usage is TRBJ2-7; perhaps TRBD2 as D (5 bases). This CDR3 comprises 14 residues. Germline V gives CDR1 SGHRS, CDR2 YFSETQ. Trimming shortened V by 4 bases and J by 4 bases, and 15 bases separated the two germline ends. Written as DNA, the CDR3 is TGCGCCAGCAGCAACGGGGATTCGGCGTACGAGCAGTACTTC. This translates into CASSNGDSAYEQYF.

This clone was found many times. This chain joins TRBV5-4 and TRBJ2-2; D gene uncertain. This CDR3 has 17 residues. The V end lost 5 bases, the J end lost 0 bases, and 17 bases lay between the germline ends. Germline CDR1 SGHNT, CDR2 YYREEE (reference sequence). The chain's CDR3 is CASSLGWASTNTGELFF. CDR3 coding DNA: TGTGCCAGCAGTCTGGGCTGGGCCTCTACGAACACCGGGGAGCTGTTTTTT.

This chain links TRBV28 with TRBJ1-1; no clear D. Germline values: CDR1 MDHEN, CDR2 SYDVKM. V shed 3 bases and J shed 1 base, with 6 bases lying between them. CDR3 length equals 13 residues. The CDR3 bases are TGTGCCAGCAGTTTCCGAGGGAACACTGAAGCTTTCTTT. Translating gives CASSFRGNTEAFF.

The J gene is TRBJ1-1, the V gene TRBV5-1, with 9 bases aligning to TRBD1. The length of the CDR3 is 15 residues. Germline V gene lookup returns CDR1 SGHRS and CDR2 YFSETQ. V was pared by 4 bases and J by 4 bases, with 8 bases of the junction left unmatched. As DNA, the CDR3 is TGCGCCAGCAGCGTTACAGGGGGCCCGGGCACTGAAGCTTTCTTT. Protein product: CASSVTGGPGTEAFF. Complete variable domain (other parts from reference TRBV5-1 and TRBJ1-1): KAGVTQTPRYLIKTRGQQVTLSCSPISGHRSVSWYQQTPGQGLQFLFEYFSETQRNKGNFPGRFSGRQFSNSRSEMNVSTLELGDSALYLCASSVTGGPGTEAFFGQGTRLTVV.

This clone appeared a few times. The V and J genes are TRBV5-1 and TRBJ1-3; TRBD1 is a possible D gene (6 bases). Trimming cost V 0 bases and J 0 bases, with 16 bases left between them. The CDR3 runs to 18 residues. The germline V gene encodes CDR1 SGHRS and CDR2 YFSETQ. CDR3 coding DNA: TGCGCCAGCAGCTTGGTGGCGGGGGCGACCACCTCTGGAAACACCATATATTTT. Protein sequence: CASSLVAGATTSGNTIYF.

The chain joins TRBV28 to TRBJ1-1; D unclear. The length of the CDR3 is 11 residues. The V gene's germline CDR1 is MDHEN and CDR2 SYDVKM. V was pared by 6 bases and J by 4 bases, with 6 bases between. CDR3 DNA sequence: TGTGCCAGCAGCCCCACCACTGAAGCTTTCTTT. It codes for CASSPTTEAFF.

The chain joins TRBV29-1 to TRBJ2-3; the match to TRBD1 covers 9 bases. Germline V lookup: CDR1 SQVTM, CDR2 ANQGSEA. The CDR3 has 13 residues. The junction had 7 bases not matched to a gene; V was cut back by 7 bases and J by 5 bases. Written as DNA, the CDR3 is TGCAGCGGAAGGACAGGGGCTGGAGATACGCAGTATTTT. Its translation is CSGRTGAGDTQYF.

The chain recombines TRBV6-5 with TRBJ1-1; TRBD1 might be the D (5 bases). V shed 2 bases and J shed 3 bases, with 10 bases lying between them. Germline V gene data show CDR1 as MNHEY and CDR2 as SVGAGI. The CDR3 spans 14 residues. CDR3 in DNA: TGTGCCAGCAGTTACAGGGGTGGGGACACTGAAGCTTTCTTT. Encoded protein: CASSYRGGDTEAFF.